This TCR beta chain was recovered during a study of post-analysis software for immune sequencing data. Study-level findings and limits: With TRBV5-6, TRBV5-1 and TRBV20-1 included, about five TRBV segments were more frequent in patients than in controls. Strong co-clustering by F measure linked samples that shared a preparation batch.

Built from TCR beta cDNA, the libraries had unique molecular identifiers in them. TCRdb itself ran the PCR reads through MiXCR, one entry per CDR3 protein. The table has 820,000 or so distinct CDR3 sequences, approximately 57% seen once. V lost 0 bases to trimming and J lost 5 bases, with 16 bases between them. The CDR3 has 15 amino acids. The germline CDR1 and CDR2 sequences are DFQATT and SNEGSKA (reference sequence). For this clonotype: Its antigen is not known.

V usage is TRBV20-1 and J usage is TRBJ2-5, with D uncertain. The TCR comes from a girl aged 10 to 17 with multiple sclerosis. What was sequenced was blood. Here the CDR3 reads CSARESEAAGETQYF. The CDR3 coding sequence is TGCAGTGCTAGAGAGAGTGAGGCTGCCGGGGAGACCCAGTACTTC.